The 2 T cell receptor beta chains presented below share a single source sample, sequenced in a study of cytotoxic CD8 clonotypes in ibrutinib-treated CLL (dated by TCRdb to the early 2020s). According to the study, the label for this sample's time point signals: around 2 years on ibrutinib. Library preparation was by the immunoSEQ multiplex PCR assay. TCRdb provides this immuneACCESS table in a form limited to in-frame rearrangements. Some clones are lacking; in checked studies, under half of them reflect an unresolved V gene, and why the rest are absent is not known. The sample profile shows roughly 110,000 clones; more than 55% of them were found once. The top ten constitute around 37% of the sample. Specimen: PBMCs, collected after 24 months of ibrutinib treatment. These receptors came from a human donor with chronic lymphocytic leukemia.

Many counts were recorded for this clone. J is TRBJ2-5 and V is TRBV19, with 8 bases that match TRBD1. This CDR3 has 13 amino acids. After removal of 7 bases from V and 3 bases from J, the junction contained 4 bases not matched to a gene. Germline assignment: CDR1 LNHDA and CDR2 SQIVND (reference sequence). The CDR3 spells CASTRTGKETQYF. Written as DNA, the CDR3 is TGTGCCAGTACGCGGACAGGGAAAGAGACCCAGTACTTC.

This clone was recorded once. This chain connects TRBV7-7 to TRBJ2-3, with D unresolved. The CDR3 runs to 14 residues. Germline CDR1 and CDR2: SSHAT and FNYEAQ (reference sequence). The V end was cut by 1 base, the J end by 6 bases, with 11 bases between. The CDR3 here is CASSLGKGADTQYF. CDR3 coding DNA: TGTGCCAGCAGCTTAGGGAAAGGCGCGGATACGCAGTATTTT.